The 8 T cell receptor beta chains reported below all come from one sample, sequenced in a study of T cells in Graves' hyperthyroidism and ophthalmopathy. Amplified TCR beta CDR3 regions came from RNA transcripts. RT-PCR in the first round (using the HTBI primer set) targeted the TCR CDR3. TCRdb redid the calling of the multiplex PCR reads with MiXCR, one entry per CDR3 protein. The profile covers about 610,000 distinct CDR3 sequences, with roughly 14% appearing a single time and 4% to 5.5% taken by the ten largest. Specimen: blood. The receptors shown here come from a middle-aged woman with Graves' ophthalmopathy.

This chain links TRBV5-1 with TRBJ2-2; D is undetermined. Trimming stripped 3 bases from V and 4 bases from J, with 16 bases between. This CDR3 is 16 amino acids long. Germline V gives CDR1 SGHRS, CDR2 YFSETQ. The DNA of the CDR3 is TGCGCCAGCAGCTCCCTCGTGAGCTCGGGCACCGGGGAGCTGTTTTTT. Translated, it gives CASSSLVSSGTGELFF.

This clonotype was picked up many times. The chain is built from TRBV12-3 or TRBV12-4 and TRBJ1-5; tentative D call: TRBD1 (6 bases). The V and J ends lost 5 bases and 0 bases respectively, with 14 bases between them. The CDR3 contains 16 residues. This CDR3 is CASSGGPPYSNQPQHF. The DNA of the CDR3 is TGTGCCAGCAGTGGGGGGCCCCCCTATAGCAATCAGCCCCAGCATTTT.

In this sample, this clonotype turned up many times. The V and J genes are TRBV27 and TRBJ2-7; D is possibly TRBD1 or TRBD2 (5 bases each). CDR3 length: 14 amino acids. Between the trimmed V and J ends, which lost 6 bases and 5 bases, there was a span of 17 bases. Germline V CDR1 and CDR2: MNHEY, SMNVEV (reference sequence). The CDR3 loop is CASSPIEVGDEQYF. The CDR3 region has the DNA TGTGCCAGCAGCCCGATTGAGGTGGGGGACGAGCAGTACTTC.

This clonotype was detected ten times or more. The gene calls are TRBV30 and TRBJ2-2; tentatively, D is TRBD1 (6 bases). The CDR3 contains 12 residues. The V gene lost 8 bases and the J gene lost 1 base, with 8 bases spanning the gap. CDR1 GTSNPN and CDR2 SVGIG come from the germline V gene (reference sequence). CDR3 DNA sequence: TGTGCCAAGGACAGGAACACCGGGGAGCTGTTTTTT. Translation: CAKDRNTGELFF.

This clonotype was counted at least ten times. This chain joins TRBV29-1 and TRBJ2-7; 8 nucleotides agree with TRBD2. The CDR3 has 13 amino acids. The trim removed 0 bases at V and 6 bases at J, leaving 4 bases unmatched. The V gene's germline CDR1 is SQVTM and CDR2 ANQGSEA. CDR3 in amino acids: CSVEDGGGGEQYF. The CDR3 nucleotides read TGCAGCGTTGAAGACGGGGGGGGTGGCGAGCAGTACTTC.

This clonotype was picked up many times. This chain connects TRBV7-2 to TRBJ2-5; 9 bases align to TRBD2. CDR1 SGHTA and CDR2 FQGNSA come from the germline V gene. Unmatched junction bases numbered 8, after V lost 5 bases and J lost 7 bases. This CDR3 has 14 amino acids. CDR3 in amino acids: CASSPGNSGGTQYF. The CDR3 DNA reads TGTGCCAGCAGCCCCGGGAATAGCGGGGGGACCCAGTACTTC.

The chain uses TRBV19 and TRBJ2-2; no clear D gene. Germline loops: CDR1 LNHDA, CDR2 SQIVND (reference sequence). The CDR3 totals 14 residues. The ends were cut back, 9 bases at V and 7 bases at J, with 18 bases in the middle. Here the CDR3 DNA reads TGTGCCAGGACCCAGCTTAAGTTCGGCGGGGAGCTGTTTTTT. This translates into CARTQLKFGGELFF. The variable domain in full, with the rest retrieved from reference TRBV19 and TRBJ2-2, is DGGITQSPKYLFRKEGQNVTLSCEQNLNHDAMYWYRQDPGQGLRLIYYSQIVNDFQKGDIAEGYSVSREKKESFPLTVTSAQKNPTAFYLCARTQLKFGGELFFGEGSRLTVL.

This rearrangement joins TRBV5-5 to TRBJ1-5; possible D gene TRBD1, 5 bases. The V end was cut by 2 bases, the J end by 7 bases, with 19 bases between. The CDR3 loop spans 16 amino acids. The V gene's germline CDR1 is SGHKS and CDR2 YYEKEE (reference sequence). The CDR3 coding sequence is TGTGCCAGCAGCTTCGGCGGGACTAGCGGAGGGCAGCCCCAGCATTTT. It is translated as CASSFGGTSGGQPQHF.